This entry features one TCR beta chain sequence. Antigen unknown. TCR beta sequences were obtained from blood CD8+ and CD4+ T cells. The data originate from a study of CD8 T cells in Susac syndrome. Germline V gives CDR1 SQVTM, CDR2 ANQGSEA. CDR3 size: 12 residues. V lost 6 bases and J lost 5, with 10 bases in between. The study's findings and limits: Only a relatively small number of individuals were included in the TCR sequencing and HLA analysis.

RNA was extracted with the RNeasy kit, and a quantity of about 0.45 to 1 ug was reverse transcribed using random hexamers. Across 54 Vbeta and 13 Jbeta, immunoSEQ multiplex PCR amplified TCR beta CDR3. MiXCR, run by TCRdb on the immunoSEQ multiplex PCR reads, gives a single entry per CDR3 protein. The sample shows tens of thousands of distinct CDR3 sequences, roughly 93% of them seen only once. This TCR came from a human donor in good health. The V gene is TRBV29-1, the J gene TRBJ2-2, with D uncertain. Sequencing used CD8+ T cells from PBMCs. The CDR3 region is CSVAIGTGELFF. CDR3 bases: TGCAGCGTCGCTATAGGTACCGGGGAGCTGTTTTTT.